In its sample, the clone carrying this TCR beta chain was seen many times. As yet, its antigen is unknown. cDNA was made by 5'RACE with 10-nucleotide random UMIs. TCRdb reprocessed the 5' RACE reads with MiXCR, giving one entry per CDR3 protein. The sample carries 35,000 to 45,000 distinct CDR3 sequences, under 4% recorded once. V shed 4 bases, J shed 8 bases, and the junction held 11 bases outside the gene matches. The germline CDR1 and CDR2 sequences are SGHVS and FQNEAQ. The CDR3 covers 15 residues. The sample originates from a study of neurological immune-mediated disorders. Study observations and caveats: When the repertoires were sorted by phylogenetic grouping, those of 18 of 34 multiple sclerosis patients ended up in one related-CDR3 cluster, a possible signature.

Stated time point: longitudinal time-point 1 (baseline). 2 million PBMCs stored at -80 C were the source of the unsorted libraries. The V call is TRBV7-8, the J call TRBJ2-1; 7 nucleotides line up with TRBD2. The sequence was obtained from a woman aged 60-75 years with multiple sclerosis. The sequencing sample was made of PBMCs. The chain's CDR3 is CASSSGGKSVDEQFF. The CDR3 DNA reads TGTGCCAGCAGCTCCGGGGGGAAGTCTGTGGATGAGCAGTTCTTC.